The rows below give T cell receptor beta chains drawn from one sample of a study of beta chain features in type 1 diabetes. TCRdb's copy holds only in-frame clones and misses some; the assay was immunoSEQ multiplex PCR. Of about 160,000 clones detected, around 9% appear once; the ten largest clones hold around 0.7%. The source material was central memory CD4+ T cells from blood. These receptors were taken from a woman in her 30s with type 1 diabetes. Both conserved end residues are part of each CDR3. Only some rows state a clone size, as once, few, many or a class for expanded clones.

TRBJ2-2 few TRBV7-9 CASSSNLGQGFSRELFF
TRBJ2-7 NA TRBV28 CASGPSRGYEQYF
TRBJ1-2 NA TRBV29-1 CSVEVTTGNYGYTF
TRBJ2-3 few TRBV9 CASSAPASGITDTQYF
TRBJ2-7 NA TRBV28 CASSSTEQYEQYF
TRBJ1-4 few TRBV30 CAWNFGINEKLFF
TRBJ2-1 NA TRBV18 CASSQVSSGGLAGVNEQFF
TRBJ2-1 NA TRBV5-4 CASSFMTSGRSSSYNEQFF
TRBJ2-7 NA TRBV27 CASSLGQSYEQYF
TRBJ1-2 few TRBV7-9 CASSLESGAGYTF
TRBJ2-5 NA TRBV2 CASAYQETQYF
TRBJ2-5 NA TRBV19 CASKGEAYQETQYF
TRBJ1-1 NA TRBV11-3 CASLSRSDRNTEAFF
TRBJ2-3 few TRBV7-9 CASSGREAADTQYF
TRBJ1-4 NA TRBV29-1 CSVEDQRQGLFF
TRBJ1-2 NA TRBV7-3 CASSTQGGDGYTF